Presented here are 5 T cell receptor beta chains from one specimen sequenced in a study of T cells in Graves' hyperthyroidism and ophthalmopathy. Amplified regions were TCR beta CDR3 sequences from RNA transcripts. HTBI primers drove first-round RT-PCR of the TCR CDR3. TCRdb re-called the multiplex PCR reads through MiXCR, storing one row per CDR3 protein. The sample shows just over 550,000 distinct CDR3 sequences, about half of them seen only once. The specimen was peripheral blood or thyroid tissue (not recorded which). These TCRs come from a woman aged 18-30 years with Graves' hyperthyroidism.

This CDR3 reads CASQGESNQPQHF. For the CDR3, the DNA is TGTGCCAGTCAGGGGGAAAGCAATCAGCCCCAGCATTTT. The chain has TRBV7-2 and TRBJ1-5; 7 nucleotides line up with TRBD1. The CDR3 is made up of 13 amino acids. Germline CDR1 is SGHTA and CDR2 is FQGNSA. The J segment lost 1 base and the V segment lost 9 bases, leaving 3 bases of the junction unmatched.

This clonotype was observed at least ten times. V gene TRBV7-2 combines with J gene TRBJ1-2, with D hard to call. V lost 3 bases and J lost 9, with 11 bases in between. The CDR3 is 12 amino acids. The germline CDR1 and CDR2 sequences are SGHTA and FQGNSA. The CDR3, as DNA: TGTGCCAGCAGCTTGAATTGGGTCAGCTACACCTTC. It yields the protein CASSLNWVSYTF.

About this clonotype itself: One base away lies a much larger clone, so this may be a sequencing read error. The chain employs TRBV19 and TRBJ1-6; D is perhaps TRBD1 (5 bases). Germline values: CDR1 LNHDA, CDR2 SQIVND (reference sequence). The CDR3 length is 14 residues. In DNA form, the CDR3 reads TGTGTCAGCAGAGATGGGAGGGACGGCTCACCCCTCCACTTT. Residues: CVSRDGRDGSPLHF.

A single count supports this clonotype. A far bigger clonotype differs at one base, so this is likely a read error. The chain couples TRBV7-2 to TRBJ2-7, with D possibly matching TRBD1 (5 bases). From germline, CDR1 is SGHTA and CDR2 FQGNSA. The length of the CDR3 is 13 residues. The CDR3 sequence: CASGLVDSYEQYF. The CDR3 nucleotides are TGTGCCAGCGGCTTAGTCGACAGCTACGAGCAGTACTTC.

The chain uses TRBV10-3 and TRBJ1-1; D is perhaps TRBD1 (5 bases). Trimming removed 10 bases from V and 1 base from J, with 13 bases in between. Per the germline V gene, CDR1 is ENHRY and CDR2 is SYGVKD. The CDR3 totals 13 residues. The CDR3 is CASTLGQNTEAFF. CDR3 nucleotides: TGTGCCAGCACCCTCGGACAGAACACTGAAGCTTTCTTT.